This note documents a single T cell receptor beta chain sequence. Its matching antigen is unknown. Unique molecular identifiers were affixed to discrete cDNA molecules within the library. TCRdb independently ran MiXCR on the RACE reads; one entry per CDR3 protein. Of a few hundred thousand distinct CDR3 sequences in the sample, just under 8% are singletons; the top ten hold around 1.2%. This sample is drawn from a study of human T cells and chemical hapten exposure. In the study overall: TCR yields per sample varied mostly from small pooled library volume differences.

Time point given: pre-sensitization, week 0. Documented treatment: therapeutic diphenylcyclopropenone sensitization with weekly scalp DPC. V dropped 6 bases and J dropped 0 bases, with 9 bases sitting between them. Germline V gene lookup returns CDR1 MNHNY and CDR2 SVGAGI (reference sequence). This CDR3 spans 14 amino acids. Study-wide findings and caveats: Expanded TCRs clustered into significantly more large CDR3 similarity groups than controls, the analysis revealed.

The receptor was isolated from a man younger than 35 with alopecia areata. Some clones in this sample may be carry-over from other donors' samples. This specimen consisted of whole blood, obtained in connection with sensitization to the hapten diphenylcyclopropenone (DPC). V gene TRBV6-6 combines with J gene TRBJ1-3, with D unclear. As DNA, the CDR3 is TGTGCCAGCAGAAGAGGAGGCTCTGGAAACACCATATATTTT. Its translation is CASRRGGSGNTIYF.